These T cell receptor beta chains were read from a single sample in a study of blood T cell repertoires in COVID-19. TCRdb keeps only in-frame clones here, not all; method: immunoSEQ multiplex PCR. The sample shows tens of thousands of clones, less than 90% of them seen only once. The sequenced material came from peripheral blood. These receptors all stem from a human donor in a cohort sampled during active COVID-19. CDR3s include the opening cysteine and the closing phenylalanine or tryptophan. D genes are given only for firm matches. Size is omitted from some rows. Given values are once, few, many or a class for expanded clones.

clone_size j_call v_call d_call cdr3_nt cdr3_aa
few TRBJ2-5 TRBV15 TRBD2 TGTGCCACCAGAGGACTAGCGGGATTTGAGACCCAGTACTTC CATRGLAGFETQYF
- TRBJ2-3 TRBV5-1 - TGCGCCAGCAGCGGGGGGACCGCGGGCACAGATACGCAGTATTTT CASSGGTAGTDTQYF
- TRBJ2-4 TRBV27 - TGTGCCAGCAGTTTAGAGGGTATAGGAAAAAACATTCAGTACTTC CASSLEGIGKNIQYF
- TRBJ2-1 TRBV7-2 - TGTGCCAGCAGCTTAGGTAGGCTAGGTCCCAGAGATGAGCAGTTCTTC CASSLGRLGPRDEQFF
many TRBJ2-1 TRBV5-1 TRBD2 TGCGCCAGCAGCCCAAGCGGGAGCTCCTACAATGAGCAGTTCTTC CASSPSGSSYNEQFF
- TRBJ2-6 TRBV28 TRBD1 TGTGCCAGCAGTCAGGGGACAGGGGGCTACTCTGGGGCCAACGTCCTGACTTTC CASSQGTGGYSGANVLTF
- TRBJ2-2 TRBV2 - TGTGCCAGCAGTGTTGGCAGGGGTAGAGTCACCGGGGAGCTGTTTTTT CASSVGRGRVTGELFF
- TRBJ1-5 TRBV28 - TGTGCCAGCAGTACAGGGTCGGACAATCAGCCCCAGCATTTT CASSTGSDNQPQHF
once TRBJ2-7 TRBV3-1/TRBV3-2 TRBD2 TGTGCCAGCAGCCAAGGGAATAGCGGGAGCTACGAGCAGTACTTC CASSQGNSGSYEQYF
- TRBJ2-7 TRBV5-1 - TGCGCCAGCAGCTTTGGGGTAGGGGTCTACGAGCAGTACTTC CASSFGVGVYEQYF
- TRBJ1-5 TRBV4-1 TRBD1 TGCGCCAGCAGCGTACGGACAGGAACGGGGCCCCAGCATTTT CASSVRTGTGPQHF
- TRBJ2-7 TRBV10-2 - TGCGCCAGCATTTCCGTGAGCTCCTACGAGCAGTACTTC CASISVSSYEQYF
- TRBJ1-3 TRBV5-6 - TGTGCCAGCAGCTTGGCAGGTCCCGGAAACACCATATATTTT CASSLAGPGNTIYF
once TRBJ2-1 TRBV7-3 TRBD2 TGTGCCAGCAGCTCAGTAGCGGGAGGCCACCCTTACAATGAGCAGTTCTTC CASSSVAGGHPYNEQFF
- TRBJ2-5 TRBV14 - TGTGCCAGCAGCCAAGACTCGTACCAAGAGACCCAGTACTTC CASSQDSYQETQYF
- TRBJ2-7 TRBV6-6 - TGTGCCAGCAGTTCTTTGACCGAACCCGGGGACTTC CASSSLTEPGDF
- TRBJ2-3 TRBV5-6 TRBD2 TGTGCCAGCAGCGAAAGCGGGAGGGCGGCAGATACGCAGTATTTT CASSESGRAADTQYF
- TRBJ1-1 TRBV6-2/TRBV6-3 - TGTGCCAGCAGTTACGTTTCAACGGGGGAGGTGAACACTGAAGCTTTCTTT CASSYVSTGEVNTEAFF
- TRBJ1-4 TRBV3-1/TRBV3-2 TRBD1 TGTGCCAGCAGCCGACAGGGCAATGAAAAACTGTTTTTT CASSRQGNEKLFF
- TRBJ2-3 TRBV28 - TGTGCCAGCAGTTTATGGACTAACACAGATACGCAGTATTTT CASSLWTNTDTQYF
- TRBJ1-1 TRBV27 TRBD1 TGTGCCAGCAGTACGGGACAGGGTTTGAACACTGAAGCTTTCTTT CASSTGQGLNTEAFF
- TRBJ1-5 TRBV28 - TGTGCCAGCCGCGGAATCAATCAGCCCCAGCATTTT CASRGINQPQHF
- TRBJ2-5 TRBV7-2 TRBD1 TGTGCCAGCAGCCCGTACCGACAGGGGGCGACCCAGTACTTC CASSPYRQGATQYF
- TRBJ1-2 TRBV3-1/TRBV3-2 - TGTGCCAGCAGCCCGTGGGAGGCAGCTAATGGCTACACCTTC CASSPWEAANGYTF
- TRBJ1-4 TRBV2 - TGTGCCAGCAGTGGAGAAAGGCTTGGGCTTAATGAAAAACTGTTTTTT CASSGERLGLNEKLFF
- TRBJ2-7 TRBV25-1 - TGTGCCAGCAGTGACGGGAGCGGCCTCTCCTACGAGCAGTACTTC CASSDGSGLSYEQYF
- TRBJ2-7 TRBV9 TRBD2 TGTGCCAGCAGCGTGGAGGGGAGGGCCGTCGAGCAGTACTTC CASSVEGRAVEQYF
- TRBJ2-2 TRBV5-8 - TGTGCCAGCAGCTTGCCGGGAGTGGACACCGGGGAGCTGTTTTTT CASSLPGVDTGELFF
once TRBJ2-7 TRBV20-1 - TGCAGTGGGGGGACTCTGTACGAGCAGTACTTC CSGGTLYEQYF
- TRBJ2-7 TRBV7-2 - TGTGCCAGCAGCCCTAGCCGTTCCAGCTCCTACGAGCAGTACTTC CASSPSRSSSYEQYF
- TRBJ2-1 TRBV7-9 TRBD2 TGTGCCAGCAGCTTAAGCGGGAGCTCCTACAATGAGCAGTTCTTC CASSLSGSSYNEQFF
- TRBJ1-1 TRBV29-1 - TGCAGCGTTGTTATGAACACTGAAGCTTTCTTT CSVVMNTEAFF
- TRBJ2-2 TRBV19 - TGTGCCAGTAGTATTAATCCTCGGGGGAACACCGGGGAGCTGTTTTTT CASSINPRGNTGELFF
- TRBJ2-5 TRBV6-6 TRBD1 TGTGCCAGCAGTTACAGTCAGGGGGACGAGACCCAGTACTTC CASSYSQGDETQYF
- TRBJ2-3 TRBV28 - TGTGCCAGCAGTCCATCCCTACTAGCCGAGACGCAGTATTTT CASSPSLLAETQYF
- TRBJ2-5 TRBV6-5 TRBD2 TGTGCCAGCAGCCTAGCGGGAGAAAGGGAGACCCAGTACTTC CASSLAGERETQYF
- TRBJ2-5 TRBV3-1/TRBV3-2 - TGTGCCAGCAGCCAAGGTCTAGCGCATACCGGGGAGACCCAGTACTTC CASSQGLAHTGETQYF
- TRBJ1-5 TRBV20-1 - TGCAGTGCTAGTCCCGGGTCTGACCAGCCCCAGCATTTT CSASPGSDQPQHF
few TRBJ1-1 TRBV5-1 - TGCGCCAGCAGCTTGTGGGGCCAAAACACTGAAGCTTTCTTT CASSLWGQNTEAFF
- TRBJ2-3 TRBV7-6 TRBD2 TGTGCCAGCAGCCCGAGGCTAGCGGGACCCCCAGATACGCAGTATTTT CASSPRLAGPPDTQYF
- TRBJ2-2 TRBV30 - TGTGCCTGGAGTGTACGCATTTCGGGGACAACGAACACCGGGGAGCTGTTTTTT CAWSVRISGTTNTGELFF